This record looks at one T cell receptor (beta chain) sequence and its context. Per the germline V gene, CDR1 is SGHDN and CDR2 is FVKESK. The CDR3 consists of 13 residues. Trimming shortened V by 0 bases and J by 4 bases, and 5 bases separated the two germline ends. The data stem from a study of blood T cell repertoires in COVID-19. Overall study: The study drew acute and convalescent COVID-19 samples from the United States, Italy and Spain. The cDNA or gDNA used as material had been derived from T cells, B-cell-depleted T cells, or PBMCs.

Data came from immunoSEQ multiplex PCR; TCRdb stores just in-frame clones and leaves some out. The top ten clones hold around 3.9% of a sample with about 120,000 clones, roughly 84% of them seen once. Before being deemed recovered, Cohort 3 donors had two negative PCRs, clearance, or symptom resolution. The chain has TRBV14 and TRBJ2-3, with a possible D match to TRBD1 (5 bases). This clonotype was obtained from a woman aged 30 to 39 who had recovered from COVID-19. Sequenced sample: PBMCs or T cells enriched from blood (not recorded which). The CDR3 sequence is CASSQDRADTQYF. DNA of the CDR3: TGTGCCAGCAGCCAAGACAGGGCAGATACGCAGTATTTT.